This T cell receptor (beta chain) was sequenced in a study of tumor and adjacent non-tumor tissue in lung cancer. Study findings and constraints: Patients with more diverse tumor TCRs had worse survival.

RNA was extracted from bulk tissue without any cell sorting. This clonotype was seen just once. The antigen is unknown. The library came from three nested PCR rounds adapted from ARM-PCR protocols. TCRdb analysed the multiplex PCR reads with MiXCR anew, one entry per CDR3 protein. The sample consists of more than 85,000 distinct CDR3 sequences, about 66% of them appearing once. The sequenced sample consisted of lung tumor tissue. This receptor was identified in a man between 65 and 80 years old with non-small cell lung cancer.

The CDR3 DNA reads as TGTACCCGCAGCTTAGATCAAGTTTACGAGCAGTACTTC. This codes for CTRSLDQVYEQYF. This sequence joins TRBV11-2 and TRBJ2-7; D remains unclear. The CDR3 is 13 residues long. Germline loops: CDR1 SGHAT, CDR2 FQNNGV.